The clone carrying this TCR beta chain occurred many times. What it binds is not known. Amplification targeted TCR beta CDR3 regions from RNA transcripts. HTBI primers were employed in a first-round RT-PCR of the TCR CDR3. TCRdb recomputed calls from the multiplex PCR reads with MiXCR, one row per CDR3 protein. The table has 300,000 to 450,000 distinct CDR3 sequences, 13% seen once. Each patient was aged 18 to 65 and had newly diagnosed hyperthyroidism of under 2 months' duration. The sample originates from a study of T cells in Graves' hyperthyroidism and ophthalmopathy. The study, taken as a whole, reports: Blood shared most expanded thyroid clonotypes above 0.001. Ophthalmopathy and stable hyperthyroidism were told apart by a 13 V-J model.

CDR3 length equals 15 residues. Germline trimming cut 5 bases from V and 8 bases from J; bases unmatched to any gene: 11. CDR1 and CDR2 (germline): MNHEY, SMNVEV (reference sequence). Source material: blood. V gene TRBV27 combines with J gene TRBJ1-4; TRBD1 matches 7 bases. This TCR was recovered from a woman in her late teens or twenties with Graves' hyperthyroidism. CDR3 in DNA: TGTGCCAGCAGTGGAGCCGGGACAGAAAGGGAAAAACTGTTTTTT. Translation: CASSGAGTEREKLFF.